Here is one T cell receptor beta chain with its context. The protocol was immunoSEQ multiplex PCR, while the TCRdb copy is restricted to in-frame clones and leaves out a portion. The sample comprises roughly 62,000 clones, 70% to 85% of which are singletons, and about 3.2% rests with the top ten. This sample is part of a study of blood T cell repertoires in COVID-19. Material for sequencing was peripheral blood. The clonotype comes from a man aged 60 to 69 with acute or convalescent COVID-19.

The CDR3 DNA is TGTGCCAGCAGCGGGGACAGGGGGGACCTCCATGGCTACACCTTC. It yields the protein CASSGDRGDLHGYTF. The chain is built from TRBV2 and TRBJ1-2; the match to TRBD1 covers 11 bases. Germline V gene data show CDR1 as SNHLY and CDR2 as FYNNEI. CDR3 length equals 15 residues. Trimming took 6 bases from V and 6 from J; bases not matched to a gene: 9.